The T cell receptor (beta chain) described here comes from a study of blood T cell repertoires in COVID-19. At the level of the study: PBMCs, B-cell-depleted T cells, or T cells provided the cDNA or gDNA that made up the material.

Produced via immunoSEQ multiplex PCR; TCRdb's table is partial and in-frame only. This table has about 400,000 clones, about 90% appearing once. This receptor was obtained from a man aged 40-55 years with acute or convalescent COVID-19. Specimen: peripheral blood.

The CDR3, as DNA: TGTGCCAGCAGTTACTCACCTCGGACAGGGGACTATGGCTACACCTTC. Translated, it gives CASSYSPRTGDYGYTF. This chain joins TRBV6-5 and TRBJ1-2; the match to TRBD1 covers 9 bases. This CDR3 contains 16 residues. Germline V gene lookup returns CDR1 MNHEY and CDR2 SVGAGI. Trimming at V came to 0 bases and at J to 3 bases, leaving 5 bases not matched to a gene.